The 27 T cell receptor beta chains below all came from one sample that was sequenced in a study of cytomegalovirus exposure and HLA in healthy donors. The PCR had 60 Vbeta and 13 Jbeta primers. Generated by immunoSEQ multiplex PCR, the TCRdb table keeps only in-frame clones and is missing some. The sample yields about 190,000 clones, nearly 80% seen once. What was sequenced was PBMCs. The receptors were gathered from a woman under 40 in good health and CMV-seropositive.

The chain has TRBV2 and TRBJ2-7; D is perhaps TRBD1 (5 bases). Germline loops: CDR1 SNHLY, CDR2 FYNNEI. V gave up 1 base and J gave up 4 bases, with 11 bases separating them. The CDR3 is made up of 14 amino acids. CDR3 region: CASSEGTYRYEQYF. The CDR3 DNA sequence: TGTGCCAGCAGTGAAGGGACATACCGGTACGAGCAGTACTTC.

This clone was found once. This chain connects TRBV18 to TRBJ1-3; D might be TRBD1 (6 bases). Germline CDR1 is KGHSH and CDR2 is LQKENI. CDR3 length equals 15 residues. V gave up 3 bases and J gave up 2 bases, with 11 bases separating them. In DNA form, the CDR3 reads TGTGCCAGCTCACCCCAACAGGGCCCTGGAAACACCATATATTTT. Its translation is CASSPQQGPGNTIYF.

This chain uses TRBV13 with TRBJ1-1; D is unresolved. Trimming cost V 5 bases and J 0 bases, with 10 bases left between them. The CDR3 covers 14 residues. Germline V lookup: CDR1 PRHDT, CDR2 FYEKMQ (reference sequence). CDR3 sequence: CASSTSSMNTEAFF. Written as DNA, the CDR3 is TGTGCCAGCAGCACATCCTCCATGAACACTGAAGCTTTCTTT.

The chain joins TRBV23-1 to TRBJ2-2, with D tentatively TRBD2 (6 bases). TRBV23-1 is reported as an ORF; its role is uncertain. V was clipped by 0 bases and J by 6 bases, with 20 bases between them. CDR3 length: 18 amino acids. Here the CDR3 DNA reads TGCGCCAGCAGTCAATCGATGAGACGGAGGGTAGGACCCGGGGAGCTGTTTTTT. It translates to CASSQSMRRRVGPGELFF.

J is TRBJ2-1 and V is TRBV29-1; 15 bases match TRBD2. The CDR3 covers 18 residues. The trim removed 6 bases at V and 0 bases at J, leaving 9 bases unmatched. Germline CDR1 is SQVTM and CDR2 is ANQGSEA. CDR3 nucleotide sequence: TGCAGCGTGCGTACCGGGACTAGCGGGGGGTACTCCTACAATGAGCAGTTCTTC. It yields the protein CSVRTGTSGGYSYNEQFF.

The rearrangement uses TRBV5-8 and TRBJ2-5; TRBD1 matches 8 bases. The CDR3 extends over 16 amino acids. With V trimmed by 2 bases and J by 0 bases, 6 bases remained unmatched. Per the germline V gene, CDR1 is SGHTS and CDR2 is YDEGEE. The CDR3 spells CASSFSHRGYQETQYF. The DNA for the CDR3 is TGTGCCAGCAGCTTTTCCCACAGGGGGTACCAAGAGACCCAGTACTTC.

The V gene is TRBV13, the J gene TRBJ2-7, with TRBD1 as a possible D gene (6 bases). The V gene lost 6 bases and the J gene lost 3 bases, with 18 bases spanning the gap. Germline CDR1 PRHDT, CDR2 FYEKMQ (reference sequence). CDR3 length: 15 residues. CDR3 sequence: CASSFTGTSYYEQYF. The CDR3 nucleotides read TGTGCCAGCAGTTTTACCGGGACATCGTACTACGAGCAGTACTTC.

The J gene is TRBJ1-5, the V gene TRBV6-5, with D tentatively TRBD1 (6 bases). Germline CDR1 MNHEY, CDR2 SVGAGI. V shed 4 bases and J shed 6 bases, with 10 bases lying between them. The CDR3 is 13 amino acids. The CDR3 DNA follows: TGTGCCAGCAGTTTACAGGGCCCTCAGCCCCAGCATTTT. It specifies CASSLQGPQPQHF.

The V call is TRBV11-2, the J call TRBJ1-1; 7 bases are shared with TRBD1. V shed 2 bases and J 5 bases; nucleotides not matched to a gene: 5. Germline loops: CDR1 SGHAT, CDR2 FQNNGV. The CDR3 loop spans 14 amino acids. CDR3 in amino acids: CASSLSGGPTEAFF. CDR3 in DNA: TGTGCCAGCAGCTTATCAGGGGGACCAACTGAAGCTTTCTTT.

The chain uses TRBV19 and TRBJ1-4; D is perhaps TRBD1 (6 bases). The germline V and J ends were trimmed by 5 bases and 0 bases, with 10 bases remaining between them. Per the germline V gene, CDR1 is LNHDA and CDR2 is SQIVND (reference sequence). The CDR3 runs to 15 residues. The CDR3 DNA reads TGTGCCAGTAGTCCTACAGGGACAACTAATGAAAAACTGTTTTTT. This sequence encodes CASSPTGTTNEKLFF.

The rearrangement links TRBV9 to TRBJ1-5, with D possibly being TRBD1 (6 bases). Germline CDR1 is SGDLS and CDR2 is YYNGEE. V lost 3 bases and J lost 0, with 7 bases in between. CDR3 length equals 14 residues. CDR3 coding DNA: TGTGCCAGCAGCGCAGGGGATAGCAATCAGCCCCAGCATTTT. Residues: CASSAGDSNQPQHF. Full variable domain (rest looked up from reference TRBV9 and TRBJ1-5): DSGVTQTPKHLITATGQRVTLRCSPRSGDLSVYWYQQSLDQGLQFLIQYYNGEERAKGNILERFSAQQFPDLHSELNLSSLELGDSALYFCASSAGDSNQPQHFGDGTRLSIL.

CDR3 protein: CASSLQVTGANVLTF. In DNA, the CDR3 is TGTGCCAGCAGCCTACAGGTAACTGGGGCCAACGTCCTGACTTTC. This sequence joins TRBV9 and TRBJ2-6, with D perhaps TRBD1 (5 bases). CDR1 and CDR2 from the germline V gene are SGDLS and YYNGEE. The CDR3 spans 15 residues. The V end lost 4 bases, the J end lost 2 bases, and 10 bases lay between the germline ends.

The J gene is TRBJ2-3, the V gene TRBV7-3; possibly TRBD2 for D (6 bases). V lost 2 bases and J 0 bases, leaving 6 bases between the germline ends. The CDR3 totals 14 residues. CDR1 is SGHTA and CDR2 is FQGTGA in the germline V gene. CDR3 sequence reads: CASSLGTSTDTQYF. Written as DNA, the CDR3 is TGTGCCAGCAGCTTAGGGACTAGCACAGATACGCAGTATTTT.

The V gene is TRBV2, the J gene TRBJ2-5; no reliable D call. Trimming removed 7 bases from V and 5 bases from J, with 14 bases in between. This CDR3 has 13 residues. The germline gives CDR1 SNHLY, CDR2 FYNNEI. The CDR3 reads CASTEAFLETQYF. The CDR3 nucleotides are TGTGCCAGCACCGAGGCCTTCCTGGAGACCCAGTACTTC.

CDR3 bases: TGCGCCAGCAGCGCCACGCCAGGGAGGCGGCAAGAGACCCAGTACTTC. Protein sequence: CASSATPGRRQETQYF. The chain uses TRBV5-1 and TRBJ2-5; a possible D gene is TRBD2 (6 bases). The V and J ends lost 4 bases and 2 bases respectively, with 18 bases between them. The CDR3 covers 16 residues. Germline CDR1 is SGHRS and CDR2 is YFSETQ.

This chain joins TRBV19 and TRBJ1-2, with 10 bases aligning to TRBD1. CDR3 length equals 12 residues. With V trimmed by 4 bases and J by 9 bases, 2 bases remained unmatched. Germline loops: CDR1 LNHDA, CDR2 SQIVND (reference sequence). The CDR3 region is CASSTGQGSYTF. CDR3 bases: TGTGCCAGTAGTACGGGACAGGGGAGCTACACCTTC. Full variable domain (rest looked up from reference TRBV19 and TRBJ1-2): DGGITQSPKYLFRKEGQNVTLSCEQNLNHDAMYWYRQDPGQGLRLIYYSQIVNDFQKGDIAEGYSVSREKKESFPLTVTSAQKNPTAFYLCASSTGQGSYTFGSGTRLTVV.

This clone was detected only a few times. The CDR3 is CASSVRSSYNSPLHF. The CDR3 bases are TGTGCCAGCAGTGTACGGAGCTCCTATAATTCACCCCTCCACTTT. The rearrangement uses TRBV2 and TRBJ1-6, with no clear D. The CDR3 has 15 residues. Per germline, CDR1 SNHLY and CDR2 FYNNEI. The V and J ends lost 4 bases and 0 bases respectively, with 7 bases between them.

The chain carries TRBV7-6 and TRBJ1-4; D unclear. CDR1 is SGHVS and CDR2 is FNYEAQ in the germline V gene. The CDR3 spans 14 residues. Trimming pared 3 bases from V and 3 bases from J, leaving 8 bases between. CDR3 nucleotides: TGTGCCAGCAGCTTTACGAGGCCTAATGAAAAACTGTTTTTT. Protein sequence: CASSFTRPNEKLFF.

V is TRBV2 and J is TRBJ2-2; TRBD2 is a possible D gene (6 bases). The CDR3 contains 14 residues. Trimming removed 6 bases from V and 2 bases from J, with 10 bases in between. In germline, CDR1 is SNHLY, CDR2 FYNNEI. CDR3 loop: CASRPRGNTGELFF. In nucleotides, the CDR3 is TGTGCCAGCAGGCCGCGGGGTAACACCGGGGAGCTGTTTTTT.

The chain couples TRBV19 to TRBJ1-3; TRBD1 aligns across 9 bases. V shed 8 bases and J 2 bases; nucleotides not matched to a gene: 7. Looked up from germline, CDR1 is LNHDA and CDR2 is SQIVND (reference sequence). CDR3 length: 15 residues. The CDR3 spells CASSGGTGTGNTIYF. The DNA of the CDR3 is TGTGCCAGTTCGGGAGGGACAGGGACTGGAAACACCATATATTTT.

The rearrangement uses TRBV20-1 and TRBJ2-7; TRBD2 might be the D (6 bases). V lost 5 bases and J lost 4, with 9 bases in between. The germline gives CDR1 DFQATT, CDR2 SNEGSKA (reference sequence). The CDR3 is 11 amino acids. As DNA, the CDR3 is TGCAGTGCTCATAGCGGATACGAGCAGTACTTC. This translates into CSAHSGYEQYF.

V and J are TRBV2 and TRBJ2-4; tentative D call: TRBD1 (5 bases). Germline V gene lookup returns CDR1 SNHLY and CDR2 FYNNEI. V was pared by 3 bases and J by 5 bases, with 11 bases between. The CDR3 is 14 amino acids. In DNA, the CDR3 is TGTGCCAGCAGTGATTCCAGGGAACAAAACATTCAGTACTTC. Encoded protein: CASSDSREQNIQYF.

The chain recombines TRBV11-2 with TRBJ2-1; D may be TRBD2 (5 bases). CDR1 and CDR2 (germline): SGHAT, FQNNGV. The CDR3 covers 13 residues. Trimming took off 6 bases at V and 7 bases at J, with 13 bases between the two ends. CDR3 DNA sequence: TGTGCCAGCAGTAAGGATTCGGGGAATGAGCAGTTCTTC. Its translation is CASSKDSGNEQFF. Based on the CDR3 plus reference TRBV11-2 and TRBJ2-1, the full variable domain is EAGVAQSPRYKIIEKRQSVAFWCNPISGHATLYWYQQILGQGPKLLIQFQNNGVVDDSQLPKDRFSAERLKGVDSTLKIQPAKLEDSAVYLCASSKDSGNEQFFGPGTRLTVL.

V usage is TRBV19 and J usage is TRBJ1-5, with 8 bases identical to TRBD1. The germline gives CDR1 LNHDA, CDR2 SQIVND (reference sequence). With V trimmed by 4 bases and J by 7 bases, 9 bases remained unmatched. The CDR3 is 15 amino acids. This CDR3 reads CASSSQGAPWQPQHF. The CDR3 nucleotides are TGTGCCAGTAGTAGTCAGGGGGCGCCGTGGCAGCCCCAGCATTTT.

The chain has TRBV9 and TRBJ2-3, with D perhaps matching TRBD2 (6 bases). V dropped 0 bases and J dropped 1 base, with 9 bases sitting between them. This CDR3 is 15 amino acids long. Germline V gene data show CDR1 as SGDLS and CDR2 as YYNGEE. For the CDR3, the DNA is TGTGCCAGCAGCGTAGGGGGGGAAGGCACAGATACGCAGTATTTT. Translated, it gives CASSVGGEGTDTQYF.

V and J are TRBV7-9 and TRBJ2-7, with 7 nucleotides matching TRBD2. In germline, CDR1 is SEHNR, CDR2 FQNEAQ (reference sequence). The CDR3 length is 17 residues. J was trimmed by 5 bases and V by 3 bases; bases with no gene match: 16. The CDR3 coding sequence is TGTGCCAGCAGCTTTACGCCCGGGGCGCGGGAGTACAACGAGCAGTACTTC. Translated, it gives CASSFTPGAREYNEQYF.

The CDR3 nucleotides are TGTGCCAGCAGTGAAAGGGGCGGCAACTATGGCTACACCTTC. It translates to CASSERGGNYGYTF. The chain carries TRBV25-1 and TRBJ1-2; tentative D call: TRBD1 (5 bases). V lost 2 bases, J lost 2 bases, and 9 bases lay in between. This CDR3 has 14 residues. Germline values: CDR1 MGHDK, CDR2 SYGVNS.